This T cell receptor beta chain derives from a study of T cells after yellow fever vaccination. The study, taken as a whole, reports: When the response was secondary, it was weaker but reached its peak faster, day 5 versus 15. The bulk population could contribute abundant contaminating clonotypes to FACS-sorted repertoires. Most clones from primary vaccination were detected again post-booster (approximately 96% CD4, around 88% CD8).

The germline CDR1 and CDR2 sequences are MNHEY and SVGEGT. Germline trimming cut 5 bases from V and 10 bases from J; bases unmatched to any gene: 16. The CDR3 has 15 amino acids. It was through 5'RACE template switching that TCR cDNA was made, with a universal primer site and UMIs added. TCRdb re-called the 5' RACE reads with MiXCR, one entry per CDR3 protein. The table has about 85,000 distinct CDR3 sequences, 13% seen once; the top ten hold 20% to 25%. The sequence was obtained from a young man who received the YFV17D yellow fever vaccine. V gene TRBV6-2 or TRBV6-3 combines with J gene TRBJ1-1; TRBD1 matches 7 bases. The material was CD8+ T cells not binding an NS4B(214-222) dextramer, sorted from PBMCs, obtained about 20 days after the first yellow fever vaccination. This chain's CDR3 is CASSPRDRGPYGAFF. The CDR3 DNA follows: TGTGCCAGCAGTCCCCGGGACAGAGGCCCTTATGGAGCTTTCTTT.